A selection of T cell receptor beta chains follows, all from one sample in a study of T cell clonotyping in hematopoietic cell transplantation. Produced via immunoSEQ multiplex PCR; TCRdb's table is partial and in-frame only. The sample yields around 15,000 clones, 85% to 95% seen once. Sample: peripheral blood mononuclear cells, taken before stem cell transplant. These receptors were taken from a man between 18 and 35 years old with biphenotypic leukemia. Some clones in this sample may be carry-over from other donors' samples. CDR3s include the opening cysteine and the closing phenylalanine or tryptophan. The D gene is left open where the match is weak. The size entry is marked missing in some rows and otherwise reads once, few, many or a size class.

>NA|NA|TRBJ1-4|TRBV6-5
TGTGCCAGCAGACGGGAATCAAATGAAAAACTGTTTTTT
CASRRESNEKLFF
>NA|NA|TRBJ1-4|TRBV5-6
TGTGCCAGCAGCTTAAGAGGGGGGGCGAGACCCCTAAATGAAAAACTGTTTTTT
CASSLRGGARPLNEKLFF
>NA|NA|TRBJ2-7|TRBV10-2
TGCGCCAGCAGTGAGTCCCCCTCTTCCTACGAGCAGTACTTC
CASSESPSSYEQYF
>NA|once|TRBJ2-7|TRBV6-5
TGTGCCAGCAGTTATTTCGGGACTCCAGGCGAGCAGTACTTC
CASSYFGTPGEQYF
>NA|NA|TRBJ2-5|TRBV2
TGTGCCAGCGGGGTGAATGGGGAGACCCAGTACTTC
CASGVNGETQYF
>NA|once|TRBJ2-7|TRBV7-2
TGTGCCAGCAGTCTAGACAGGAGGAGAATGGACGAGCAGTACTTC
CASSLDRRRMDEQYF
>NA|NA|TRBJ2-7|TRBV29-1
TGCAGCGTTGAGGCGCCAGGCGGGGAGCAGTACTTC
CSVEAPGGEQYF
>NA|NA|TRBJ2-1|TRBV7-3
TGTGCCAGCAGCTTAGGAGCGTCAGCCTACAATGAGCAGTTCTTC
CASSLGASAYNEQFF
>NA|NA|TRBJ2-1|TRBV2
TGTGCCAGCAGTGGGGGCGGGGGCGGGCCCTACAATGAGCAGTTCTTC
CASSGGGGGPYNEQFF
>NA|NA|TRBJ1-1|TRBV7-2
TGTGCCAGCAGCGGCCTTAGAGGGTGGACTGAAGCTTTCTTT
CASSGLRGWTEAFF
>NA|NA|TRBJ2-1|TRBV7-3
TGTGCCAGCAGCTTAAACGGCCCGAGCTCCTACAATGAGCAGTTCTTC
CASSLNGPSSYNEQFF
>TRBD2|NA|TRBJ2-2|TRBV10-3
TGTGCCATTCGCCATGCAGCGGGGGGGCCCGTCGGGGAGCTGTTTTTT
CAIRHAAGGPVGELFF
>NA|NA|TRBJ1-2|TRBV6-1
TGTGCCAGCAGTGAATGGGAGGGTAGCTATGGCTACACCTTC
CASSEWEGSYGYTF
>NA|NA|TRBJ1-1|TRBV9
TGTGCCAGCAGCGGGCGGCAGAGGGGTGAAGCTTTCTTT
CASSGRQRGEAFF
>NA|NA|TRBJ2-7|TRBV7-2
TGTGCCAGCGCCCTCTACGAGCAGTACTTC
CASALYEQYF
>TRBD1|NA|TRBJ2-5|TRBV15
TGTGCCACCAGCAGAGATGATCGGACAGGGAAGGGAGAGACCCAGTACTTC
CATSRDDRTGKGETQYF
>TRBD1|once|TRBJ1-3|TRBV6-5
TGTGCCAGCAGAAGAGGACAGGGCTCTGGAAACACCATATATTTT
CASRRGQGSGNTIYF
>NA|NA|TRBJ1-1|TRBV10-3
TGTGCCATCAGTGAGTCGAAGGGTTCAAATGAAGCTTTCTTT
CAISESKGSNEAFF
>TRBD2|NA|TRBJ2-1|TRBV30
TGTGCCACAGCGGGATACAATGAGCAGTTCTTC
CATAGYNEQFF
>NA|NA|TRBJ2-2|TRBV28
TGTGCCAGCAGGGACAGTGTGAACACCGGGGAGCTGTTTTTT
CASRDSVNTGELFF
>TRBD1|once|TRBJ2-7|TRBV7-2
TGTGCCAGCAGCTCCCGACAGGGGCGAAACTACGAGCAGTACTTC
CASSSRQGRNYEQYF
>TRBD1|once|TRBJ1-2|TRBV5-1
TGCGCCAGCTATCCGGGACAGGGGGATCGTGGCTACACCTTC
CASYPGQGDRGYTF
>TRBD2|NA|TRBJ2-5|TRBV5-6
TGTGCCAGCAGCCCTCTAGCGGGAGAGACCCAGTACTTC
CASSPLAGETQYF
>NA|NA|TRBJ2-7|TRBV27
TGTGCCAGCTCCCGGGGGTTAGCCTACGAGCAGTACTTC
CASSRGLAYEQYF
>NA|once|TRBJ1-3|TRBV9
TGTGCCAGCAGCGGGGGGCGAGGAAACACCATATATTTT
CASSGGRGNTIYF
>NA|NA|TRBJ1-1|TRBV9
TGTGCCAGCAGCGCCGGTCTGAACACTGAAGCTTTCTTT
CASSAGLNTEAFF
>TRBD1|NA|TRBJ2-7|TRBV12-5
TGTGCTAGTGCCTCCCGGACAGGGCCAGTCCACGAGCAGTACTTC
CASASRTGPVHEQYF
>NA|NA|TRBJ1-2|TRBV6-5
TGTGCCAGCAGTTACGGGGGGCGCGACTATGGCTACACCTTC
CASSYGGRDYGYTF
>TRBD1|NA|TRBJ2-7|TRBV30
TGTGCCTGGAGTCCCGGGACAGGGAAGTCTGGCTACGAGCAGTACTTC
CAWSPGTGKSGYEQYF
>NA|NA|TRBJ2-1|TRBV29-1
TGCAGCGGTGTACTAGCTAGCTCCTACAATGAGCAGTTCTTC
CSGVLASSYNEQFF
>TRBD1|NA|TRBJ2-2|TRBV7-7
TGTGCCAGCAGACAGGGGGCGTTGAACGGGGAGCTGTTTTTT
CASRQGALNGELFF
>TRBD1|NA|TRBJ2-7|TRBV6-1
TGTGCCAGCAGGAGACAGACAGGGAACCACGAGCAGTACTTC
CASRRQTGNHEQYF
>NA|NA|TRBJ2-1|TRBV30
TGTGCCTGGAGTGGCAGGGGCTCCTACAATGAGCAGTTCTTC
CAWSGRGSYNEQFF
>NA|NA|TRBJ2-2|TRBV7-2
TGTGCCAGCAGCTTACAGGTGTTGGGGACTGGCAACACCGGGGAGCTGTTTTTT
CASSLQVLGTGNTGELFF
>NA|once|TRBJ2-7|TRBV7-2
TGTGCCAGCAGCTTAGTAGGAGGGGGGCCCTACGAGCAGTACTTC
CASSLVGGGPYEQYF
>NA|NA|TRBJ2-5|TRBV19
TGTGCCAGTAGTATGTCCGGGGGCTATGTCGAGACCCAGTACTTC
CASSMSGGYVETQYF